This is a list of T cell receptor beta chains from one sample in a study of cytomegalovirus exposure and HLA in healthy donors. Assay used: immunoSEQ multiplex PCR; TCRdb lists only in-frame clones, some missing. There are about 260,000 clones in the sample; under 80% occur only once, and around 2% lies in the top ten. Sequenced sample: PBMCs. The receptor set was obtained from a female donor in good health and CMV-seronegative. The conserved cysteine and the conserved F or W are not part of the CDR3 here. Each record gives: J gene, V gene, D gene, CDR3 protein. The D gene is left open where the match is weak.

>TRBJ1-2|TRBV27|NA
ASSFRANYGYT
>TRBJ1-2|TRBV2|NA
ASSAGINRALNYGYT
>TRBJ2-1|TRBV7-9|NA
SSSLGGGGSSYNEQF
>TRBJ1-4|TRBV19|TRBD1
ASSLPDRDEKLF
>TRBJ2-7|TRBV5-4|NA
ASSFRDTYEQY
>TRBJ2-7|TRBV6-1|NA
ASSEAPGLYEQY
>TRBJ1-4|TRBV28|NA
ASSLMGSQGEKLF
>TRBJ2-7|TRBV11-2|NA
ASSTNPARGPYEQY
>TRBJ1-4|TRBV7-9|NA
ASSLGERGEKLF
>TRBJ1-4|TRBV10-1|TRBD1
ASRRRDRVAEKLF
>TRBJ2-4|TRBV7-9|TRBD2
ASSQSGTEY
>TRBJ2-3|TRBV27|TRBD2
ASTGLAGGTVHTQY
>TRBJ2-7|TRBV11-2|NA
ASSPGTSNYEQY
>TRBJ2-1|TRBV28|NA
ASSTPETGVSEQF
>TRBJ2-1|TRBV7-9|TRBD2
ASSPRLADNEQF
>TRBJ1-1|TRBV19|NA
ASSIGQTWTEAF
>TRBJ2-7|TRBV7-9|NA
ASSPRAGEVDEQY
>TRBJ2-1|TRBV10-3|NA
AISLGERRDNEQF
>TRBJ2-3|TRBV5-1|TRBD2
ASSPRGSGRTDTQY
>TRBJ1-2|TRBV12-5|TRBD1
ASGWPGQGLLYGYT
>TRBJ2-7|TRBV5-4|NA
ASSSNYEQY
>TRBJ2-1|TRBV4-1|NA
ASSQAPSGGYNEQF
>TRBJ2-2|TRBV18|NA
ASSPRDLLLGELF
>TRBJ2-4|TRBV9|NA
ASSVDSVQY
>TRBJ1-1|TRBV6-1|NA
ASSEYPQGTKVRGAF
>TRBJ2-7|TRBV6-4|NA
ASSARSNEQY
>TRBJ1-4|TRBV7-9|NA
ASSLVREKLF
>TRBJ2-2|TRBV19|TRBD1
ASRVAGTGWTGELF
>TRBJ1-2|TRBV28|NA
ASSSLRRTARAYGYT
>TRBJ2-5|TRBV5-1|TRBD2
ASSLEVAGGPETQY
>TRBJ2-7|TRBV27|NA
ASRAGTQFYEQY
>TRBJ1-6|TRBV30|NA
AWTRTPFSPLH
>TRBJ2-2|TRBV27|TRBD2
ASSLVPGGGELF
>TRBJ1-1|TRBV7-6|TRBD1
ASSLGTANTEAF
>TRBJ1-1|TRBV18|TRBD1
ASSPFMGQGSTEAF
>TRBJ2-2|TRBV7-6|TRBD2
ASSSGTSITGELF
>NA|TRBV7-8|NA
ASSLQGYEQY
>TRBJ2-5|TRBV5-4|TRBD1
ASSPRTGSRSQETQY
>TRBJ1-2|TRBV4-1|TRBD1
ASSHTGGNGYT